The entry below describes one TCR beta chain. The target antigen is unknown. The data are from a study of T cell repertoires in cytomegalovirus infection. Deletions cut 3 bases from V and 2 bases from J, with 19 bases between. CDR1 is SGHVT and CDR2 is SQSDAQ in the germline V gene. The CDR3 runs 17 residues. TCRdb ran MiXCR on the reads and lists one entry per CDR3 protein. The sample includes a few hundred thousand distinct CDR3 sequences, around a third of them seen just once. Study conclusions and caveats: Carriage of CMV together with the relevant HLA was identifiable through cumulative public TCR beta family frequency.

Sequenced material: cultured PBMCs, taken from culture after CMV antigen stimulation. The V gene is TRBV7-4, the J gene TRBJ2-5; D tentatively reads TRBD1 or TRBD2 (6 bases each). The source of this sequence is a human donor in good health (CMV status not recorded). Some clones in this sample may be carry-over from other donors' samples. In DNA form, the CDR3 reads TGTGCCAGCAGCTTGGGGGAGGACAGCTTCCATCAAGAGACCCAGTACTTC. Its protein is CASSLGEDSFHQETQYF. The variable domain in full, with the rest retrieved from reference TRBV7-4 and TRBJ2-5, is GAGVSQSPRYKVAKRGRDVALRCDSISGHVTLYWYRQTLGQGSEVLTYSQSDAQRDKSGRPSGRFSAERPERSVSTLKIQRTEQGDSAVYLCASSLGEDSFHQETQYFGPGTRLLVL.